The rows below give T cell receptor beta chains drawn from one sample of a study of blood T cells in healthy people across ages. TCRdb re-called the 5' RACE reads through MiXCR, storing one row per CDR3 protein. The table shows hundreds of thousands of distinct CDR3 sequences, with around a fifth occurring only once. Source material: blood. The receptors were sampled from a man aged 70-80 years in good health. CDR3s include the opening cysteine and the closing phenylalanine or tryptophan. The order of the fields is V gene, J gene, CDR3 length, CDR3 protein.

v_gene: TRBV6-2/TRBV6-3; j_gene: TRBJ2-3; len: 18; CDR3aa: CASSWPALGRAEMDTQYF
v_gene: TRBV3-1; j_gene: TRBJ1-2; len: 15; CDR3aa: CASSQDHGVREGYTF
v_gene: TRBV20-1; j_gene: TRBJ2-1; len: 12; CDR3aa: CSARDSYNEQFF
v_gene: TRBV7-8; j_gene: -; len: 14; CDR3aa: CASSAGLGGYEQYF
v_gene: TRBV27; j_gene: TRBJ2-7; len: 16; CDR3aa: CASSLGTAGGSYEQYF
v_gene: TRBV5-1; j_gene: TRBJ2-5; len: 15; CDR3aa: CASSRKPGAQETQYF
v_gene: TRBV25-1; j_gene: -; len: 14; CDR3aa: CASAPGQGIHEQYF
v_gene: TRBV28; j_gene: TRBJ2-1; len: 15; CDR3aa: CASSPTTSGVNEQFF
v_gene: TRBV28; j_gene: TRBJ1-4; len: 14; CDR3aa: CASRWTDTNEKLFF
v_gene: TRBV19; j_gene: TRBJ1-2; len: 13; CDR3aa: CASSPRDRDGYTF
v_gene: TRBV4-2; j_gene: TRBJ2-1; len: 14; CDR3aa: CASSQDKLMNEQFF
v_gene: TRBV4-2; j_gene: TRBJ1-4; len: 17; CDR3aa: CASSPKVGYTTNEKLFF
v_gene: TRBV10-3; j_gene: TRBJ1-1; len: 15; CDR3aa: CAISESGTLNTEAFF
v_gene: TRBV3-1; j_gene: TRBJ1-5; len: 13; CDR3aa: CASSQVAGQPQHF
v_gene: TRBV5-1; j_gene: TRBJ2-3; len: 14; CDR3aa: CASSGGGSTDTQYF
v_gene: TRBV7-9; j_gene: TRBJ1-2; len: 15; CDR3aa: CASSLELRTNYGYTF
v_gene: TRBV7-3; j_gene: TRBJ2-1; len: 14; CDR3aa: CASSPQGGYNGQFF
v_gene: TRBV30; j_gene: -; len: 13; CDR3aa: CAGEADRYNEQFF
v_gene: TRBV20-1; j_gene: TRBJ2-7; len: 16; CDR3aa: CSARSISGLDYLGQYF
v_gene: TRBV9; j_gene: TRBJ1-3; len: 14; CDR3aa: CASSVDFSGNTIYF
v_gene: TRBV3-1; j_gene: TRBJ1-1; len: 13; CDR3aa: CASSQGWNTEAFF
v_gene: TRBV12-3/TRBV12-4; j_gene: TRBJ2-7; len: 14; CDR3aa: CASTLGAGVHEQYF
v_gene: TRBV20-1; j_gene: TRBJ2-3; len: 14; CDR3aa: CSATTSENTDTQYF
v_gene: TRBV7-9; j_gene: TRBJ2-1; len: 14; CDR3aa: CASSLVGRASEQFF
v_gene: TRBV25-1; j_gene: -; len: 14; CDR3aa: CASSEYLGVETQYF
v_gene: TRBV20-1; j_gene: TRBJ1-4; len: 14; CDR3aa: CSASKETTNEKLFF
v_gene: TRBV7-2; j_gene: TRBJ2-3; len: 16; CDR3aa: CASSLLRDRDTDTQYF
v_gene: TRBV7-8; j_gene: -; len: 14; CDR3aa: CASSLRLAGTEQYF
v_gene: TRBV6-1; j_gene: TRBJ2-1; len: 13; CDR3aa: CASTVGLGYEQFF
v_gene: TRBV20-1; j_gene: TRBJ2-5; len: 12; CDR3aa: CSAKRAFETQYF
v_gene: TRBV24-1; j_gene: TRBJ1-1; len: 14; CDR3aa: CATSAEGMETEAFF
v_gene: TRBV7-3; j_gene: TRBJ2-5; len: 15; CDR3aa: CASSWTGGHQETQYF
v_gene: TRBV19; j_gene: TRBJ1-5; len: 14; CDR3aa: CASSHDTFNQPQHF
v_gene: TRBV20-1; j_gene: -; len: 14; CDR3aa: CSARGADTPGEQYF
v_gene: TRBV20-1; j_gene: TRBJ2-7; len: 16; CDR3aa: CSARAEWAASSCEQYF
v_gene: TRBV3-1; j_gene: TRBJ2-5; len: 15; CDR3aa: CASSQGSGNQETQYF
v_gene: TRBV15; j_gene: TRBJ2-4; len: 15; CDR3aa: CATSRASGSKNIQYF
v_gene: TRBV29-1; j_gene: TRBJ2-7; len: 15; CDR3aa: CSVEDGTRQSYEQYF
v_gene: TRBV7-6; j_gene: -; len: 17; CDR3aa: CASSFQLGTTKGNEQFF